This T cell receptor beta chain appears in the sequencing data of a study of T cell responses to AZD1222 COVID-19 vaccine (dated by TCRdb to the early 2020s). For context, the study as a whole: Because spike-specific TCR depth and breadth did not differ between the two schedules, AZD1222 recipients who got a second dose at roughly 4 weeks were pooled with those who got a second dose at roughly 12 weeks. TCR sequencing was performed for about 240 trial participants, of whom about 200 were given two doses of AZD1222 and about 25 were given two doses of MenACWY control vaccine. Enrollment into the trials was organized by age into subgroups of 18-55, 56-69 and 70-plus years, and those subgroups contained approximately 150, 30 and 60 TCR-sequenced participants, respectively.

The time point label here, explained by the study, means: baseline before first vaccination. Vaccinee samples were obtained from the UK trials COV001 and COV002, which included a single-blind randomized controlled phase 2/3 trial of AZD1222 (ChAdOx1 nCoV-19) in healthy adults. For TCRbeta chain sequencing, PBMC samples were collected from trial participants at day 0 and at day 28 after the second dose. What the work shows at the level of the full study, not this receptor alone: The 56-69-year group was small, and its depth increase did not reach significance, likely because of low power. Because no day 14 peak-response samples were available, repertoires were characterized only after the peak T cell response. Participants were mostly white British, with more females than males. The authors suggested clonal diversity may have been underestimated. Epitopes outside the regions mutated in the B.1.351 and B.1.1.7 variants were reportedly recognized by nearly half of the unique spike-specific TCRs. CD4 TCRs associated with the vaccine covered the entire spike protein, and the dominant responses were in regions 160-218 and 743-854. Conclusions about previously exposed vaccinees are limited, since just a handful of AZD1222 recipients were seropositive for SARS-CoV-2 at baseline. After two AZD1222 doses, spike-specific TCR breadth and depth were significantly higher than at day 0 and than in MenACWY recipients.

V is cut back by 8 bases and J by 4 bases, with 3 bases in the junction unmatched. Including cysteine and phenylalanine, the CDR3 has 12 amino acids. Only the CDR3 portion is preserved as DNA: 36 bases, with reading frame beginning at the first base. CDR1 is given as SGHTA and CDR2 as FQGNSA, both from the germline V gene. The CDR3 regions of human TCRbeta chains were analyzed by immunosequencing. The source study handled its data this way. Repertoire TCRs were checked for matches against a reference library of SARS-CoV-2-specific TCRs that had been generated using the MIRA antigen-specificity platform. Breadth was defined as the fraction of unique TCRs that were SARS-CoV-2-associated. Depth was defined as the fraction of total T cells that were SARS-CoV-2-associated. Using the MIRA data, every spike-specific TCR was mapped to the spike region that the TCR reacted to and assigned to either a CD4 or a CD8 class. Log10-transformed breadth and depth values were compared by one-way ANOVA with Sidak's multiple comparisons tests. TCRdb took over this immuneACCESS table, retaining in-frame rearrangements with V and J assigned. Such tables are incomplete; in checked studies, under half of the missing clones stem from an unresolved V gene, and the remainder is unexplained. V, J and clone size derive from that table, while D and trimming were established from the DNA sequence. The sample has under 150,000 clones on record, more than 85% of them singletons. In total, the top ten clones hold 2.5% to 3% of the sample.

In regard to this clone: What this receptor recognizes is not known. Base-call qualities are not available, and no considerably larger clone is one nucleotide away.

Sequencing was performed on peripheral blood, taken on day 0 of AZD1222 vaccination. This TCR was recovered from an adult in good health. Here the chain combines TRBV7-2 and TRBJ2-3; the junction holds 7 bases that match TRBD2. The DNA reads as follows: TGTGCCAGCGCGGGAGTAGCAGATACGCAGTATTTT. Translated, it gives CASAGVADTQYF. Beyond the CDR3, the reference TRBV7-2 and TRBJ2-3 genes provide the residues; the full variable domain reads: GAGVSQSPSNKVTEKGKDVELRCDPISGHTALYWYRQSLGQGLEFLIYFQGNSAPDKSGLPSDRFSAERTGGSVSTLTIQRTQQEDSAVYLCASAGVADTQYFGPGTRLTVL.